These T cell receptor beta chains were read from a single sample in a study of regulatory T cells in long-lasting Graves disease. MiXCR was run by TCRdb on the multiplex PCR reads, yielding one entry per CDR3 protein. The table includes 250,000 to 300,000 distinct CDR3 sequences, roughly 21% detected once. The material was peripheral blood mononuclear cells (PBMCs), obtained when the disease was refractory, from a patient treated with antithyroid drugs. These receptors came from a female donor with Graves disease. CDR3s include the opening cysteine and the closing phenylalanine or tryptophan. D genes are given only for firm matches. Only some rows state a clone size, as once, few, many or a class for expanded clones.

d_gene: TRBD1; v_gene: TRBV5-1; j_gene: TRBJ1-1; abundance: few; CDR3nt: TGCGCCAGCAGCTTGGATGGACAGGGATTAAACACTGAAGCTTTCTTT; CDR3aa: CASSLDGQGLNTEAFF
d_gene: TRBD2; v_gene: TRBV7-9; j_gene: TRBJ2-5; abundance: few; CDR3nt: TGTGCCAGCAGCTCGCAGGGAGGGGTGGAGACCCAGTACTTC; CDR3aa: CASSSQGGVETQYF
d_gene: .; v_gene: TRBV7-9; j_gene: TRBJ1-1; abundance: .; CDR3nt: TGTGCCAGCAGCCCCTCGCGGGTGGCCACTGAAGCTTTCTTT; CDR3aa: CASSPSRVATEAFF
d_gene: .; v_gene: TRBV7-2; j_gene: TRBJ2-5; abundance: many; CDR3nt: TGTGCCAGCAGCTTAGGGGGATACCAAGAGACCCAGTACTTC; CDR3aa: CASSLGGYQETQYF
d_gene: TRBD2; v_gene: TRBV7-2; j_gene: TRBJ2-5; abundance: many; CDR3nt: TGTGCCAGCAGCTCCGGACTAGCGGGAGTGAAGAGAGAGACCCAGTACTTC; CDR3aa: CASSSGLAGVKRETQYF
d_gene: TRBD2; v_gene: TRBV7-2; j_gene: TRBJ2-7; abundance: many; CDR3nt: TGTGCCAGCAGCACCCTGAGCGGGACGTGGCTCTCCTACGAGCAGTACTTC; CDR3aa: CASSTLSGTWLSYEQYF
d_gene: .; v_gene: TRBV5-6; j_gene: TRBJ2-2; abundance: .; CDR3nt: TGTGCCAGCAGCAGCGAGATGAACACCGGGGAGCTGTTTTTT; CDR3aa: CASSSEMNTGELFF
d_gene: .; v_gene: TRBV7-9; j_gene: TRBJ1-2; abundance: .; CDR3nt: TGTGCCAGCAGCTTAGCGGCGGGCAACTATGGCTACGCCTTC; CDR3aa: CASSLAAGNYGYAF
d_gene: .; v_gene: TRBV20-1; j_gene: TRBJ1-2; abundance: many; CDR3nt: TGCAGTGCTAGAGCCCGGGACGGACTCTATGGCTACACCTTC; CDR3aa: CSARARDGLYGYTF
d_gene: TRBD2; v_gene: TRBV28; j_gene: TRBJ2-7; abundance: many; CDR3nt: TGTGCCAGCAGTGATGCGGGGGCCTACGAGCAGTACTTC; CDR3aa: CASSDAGAYEQYF
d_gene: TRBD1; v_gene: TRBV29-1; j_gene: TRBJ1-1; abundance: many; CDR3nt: TGCAGCGTTTATCCCGGGACAGGTGGGAACACTGAAGCTTTCTTT; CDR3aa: CSVYPGTGGNTEAFF
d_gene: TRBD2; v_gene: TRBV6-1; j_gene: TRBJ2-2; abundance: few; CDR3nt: TGTGCCAGCCGCCCAGCGGGGGCTACCGGGGAGCTGTTTTTT; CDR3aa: CASRPAGATGELFF
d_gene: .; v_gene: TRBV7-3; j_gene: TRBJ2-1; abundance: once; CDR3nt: TGTGCCAGCAGCTTAATTTCGAGTAATGAGCAGTTCTTC; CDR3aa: CASSLISSNEQFF
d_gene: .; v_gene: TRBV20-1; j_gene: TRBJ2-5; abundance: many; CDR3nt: TGCAGTGCCAAAAACTACAGGGGGGGTAAAGAGACCCAGTACTTC; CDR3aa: CSAKNYRGGKETQYF
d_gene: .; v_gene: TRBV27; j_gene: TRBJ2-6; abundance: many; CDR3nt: TGTGCCAGCAGTTTAGGGGCGTCTGGGGCCAACGTCCTGACTTTC; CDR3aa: CASSLGASGANVLTF
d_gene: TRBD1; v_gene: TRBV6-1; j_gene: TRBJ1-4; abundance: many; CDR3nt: TGTACCAGCAGGTCACAGGGGCGGCATGAAAAACTGTTTTTT; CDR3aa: CTSRSQGRHEKLFF
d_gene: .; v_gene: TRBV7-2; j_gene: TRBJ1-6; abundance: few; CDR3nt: TGTGCCAGCAGCTTAACTCCGCAGGGGTCGGGGAGCTCACCCCTCCACTTT; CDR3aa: CASSLTPQGSGSSPLHF
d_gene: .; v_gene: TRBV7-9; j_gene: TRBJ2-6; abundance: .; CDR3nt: TGTGCCAGCAGCTTACCCCAGGGGAGTGCTGGGGCCAACGTCCTGACTTTC; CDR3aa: CASSLPQGSAGANVLTF
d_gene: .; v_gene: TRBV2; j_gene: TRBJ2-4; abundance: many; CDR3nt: TGTGCCAGCAGGGGAGGCATTCAGTACTTC; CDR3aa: CASRGGIQYF
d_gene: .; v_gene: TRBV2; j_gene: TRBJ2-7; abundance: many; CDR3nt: TGTGCCAGCAGCGTAGCCTACGAGCAGTACTTC; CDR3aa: CASSVAYEQYF
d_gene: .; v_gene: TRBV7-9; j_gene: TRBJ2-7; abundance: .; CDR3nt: TGTGCCAGCAGCTTAAACCGGGAATCCTACGAGCAGTACTTC; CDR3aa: CASSLNRESYEQYF
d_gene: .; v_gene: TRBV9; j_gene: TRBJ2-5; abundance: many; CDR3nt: TGTGCCAGCAGCCCCCACCAAGAGACCCAGTACTTC; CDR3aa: CASSPHQETQYF
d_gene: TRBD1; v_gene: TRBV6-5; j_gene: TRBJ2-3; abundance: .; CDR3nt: TGTGCCAGCAGTTACGACAGGGAGCCGGCGGGAGATACGCAGTATTTT; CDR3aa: CASSYDREPAGDTQYF
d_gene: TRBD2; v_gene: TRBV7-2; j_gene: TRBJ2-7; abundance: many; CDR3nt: TGTGCCAGCAGTACTAGCGGCTCCTACGAGCAGTACTTC; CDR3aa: CASSTSGSYEQYF
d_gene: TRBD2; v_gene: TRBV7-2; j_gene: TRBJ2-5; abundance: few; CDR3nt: TGTGCCAGCAGCTTAGCGACGGGGGGTGAGGAGACCCAGTACTTC; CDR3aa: CASSLATGGEETQYF
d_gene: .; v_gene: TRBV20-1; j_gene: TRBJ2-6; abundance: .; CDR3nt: TGCAGTGCTAGTTCCGGGTCCTCTGGGGCCAACGTCCTGACTTTC; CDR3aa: CSASSGSSGANVLTF
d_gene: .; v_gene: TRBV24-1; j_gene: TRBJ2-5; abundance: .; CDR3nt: TGTGCCACCAGTGATCCAGGTATGGAGACCCAGTACTTC; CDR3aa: CATSDPGMETQYF
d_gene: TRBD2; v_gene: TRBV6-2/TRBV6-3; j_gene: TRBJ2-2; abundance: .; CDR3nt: TGTGCCAGCAGTTACCGAACTAGCGGGAGTGGCACCGGGGAGCTGTTTTTT; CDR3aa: CASSYRTSGSGTGELFF
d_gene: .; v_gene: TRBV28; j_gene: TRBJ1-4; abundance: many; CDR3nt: TGTGCCAGCAGTTATCTTACTTCAAATGAAAAACTGTTTTTT; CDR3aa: CASSYLTSNEKLFF